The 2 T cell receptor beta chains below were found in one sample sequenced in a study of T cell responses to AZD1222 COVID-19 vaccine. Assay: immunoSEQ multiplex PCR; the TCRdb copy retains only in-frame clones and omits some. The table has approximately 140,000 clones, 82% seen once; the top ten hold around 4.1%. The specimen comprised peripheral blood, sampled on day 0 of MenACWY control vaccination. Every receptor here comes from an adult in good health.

For the CDR3, the DNA is TGTGCCAGCAGCTTAGGGGGACAGAGCTACGAGCAGTACGTC. It codes for CASSLGGQSYEQYV. This chain connects TRBV11-2 to TRBJ2-7; 7 bases map to TRBD1. Germline CDR1 reads SGHAT; CDR2 reads FQNNGV. V lost 1 base and J lost 3; bases outside the gene matches: 3. The CDR3 contains 14 residues.

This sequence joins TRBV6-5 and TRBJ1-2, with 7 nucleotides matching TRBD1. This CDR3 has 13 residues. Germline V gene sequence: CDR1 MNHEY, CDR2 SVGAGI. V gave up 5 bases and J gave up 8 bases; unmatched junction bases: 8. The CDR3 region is CASSRTRDSGYTF. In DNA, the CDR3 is TGTGCCAGCAGTAGGACCCGGGACAGCGGCTACACCTTC.